Each of the 20 T cell receptor beta chains below was sequenced from the same sample in a study of tumor-infiltrating lymphocytes in primary liver carcinoma (TCRdb year 2017). Total RNA and DNA were co-extracted without cell sorting from roughly 20-30 mg of bulk tissue using the AllPrep DNA/RNA mini kit. TCRdb names Illumina HiSeq 2500 as the instrument used. A constant-region primer and ProtoScript II reverse transcriptase were used to reverse-transcribe TCRbeta-specific cDNA from roughly 500 ng total RNA. The TCRbeta libraries were prepared through three rounds of nested multiplex PCR following a slightly modified ARM-PCR procedure. Each of the first two PCR rounds ran for around 11 cycles and used multiplex TRBV1-TRBV30 forward primers together with a Cbeta reverse primer. Starting from the raw public reads, TCRdb applied fastp trimming at Q25, assembled clones with MiXCR and retained in-frame beta chains. Each record represents a unique CDR3 protein, reported with the most common genes and DNA among its rows. In all, the sample holds tens of thousands of distinct CDR3 sequences, and around 69% of those were seen once. Around 44% of the sample is held by the ten biggest clonotypes.

The specimen was liver tumor tissue from sampling region 4. What this sample's cell subset or site label stands for: tumor region T4, right-lateral pole. The receptors here all came from a man in his forties with primary liver carcinoma and hepatitis B virus infection.

Remarks on this clonotype: No conserved phenylalanine or tryptophan is present at the end of the CDR3, so a read error is the likely explanation. This rearrangement joins TRBV6-5 to TRBJ2-1; D gene ambiguous. The CDR3 extends over 13 amino acids. CDR1 and CDR2 (germline): MNHEY, SVGAGI. V lost 2 bases and J 10 bases, leaving 12 bases between the germline ends. For the CDR3, the DNA is TGTGCCAGCAGTTACCCGAATCGGTACGAGCAGTTCTCC. Protein: CASSYPNRYEQFS.

This clonotype was recorded a few times. This may stem from a read error, because a much larger clone lies one nucleotide away. The rearrangement uses TRBV12-3 or TRBV12-4 and TRBJ2-7; 10 nucleotides match TRBD2. This CDR3 is 14 amino acids long. The DNA for the CDR3 is TGTGCCAGCAGTTTGTTAGCGGGAGGCTACGAGCGGTACTTC. It codes for CASSLLAGGYERYF.

As regards this clonotype: The junction departs from the called germline gene at one end, perhaps through a read error. This chain uses TRBV4-1 with TRBJ2-2; 7 bases are a match to TRBD2. CDR1 MGHRA and CDR2 YSYEKL come from the germline V gene. The CDR3 runs 17 residues. For the CDR3, the DNA is TGCGCCAGCAGCCCCCGCGGCGAACTAGCGATCACCGGGGAGCTGCCTTTT. Residues: CASSPRGELAITGELPF.

A word on this clonotype: At one end the junction does not follow the germline gene, possibly because of a read error. The chain carries TRBV18 and TRBJ2-5, with 11 bases matching TRBD2. This CDR3 spans 16 amino acids. In germline, CDR1 is KGHSH, CDR2 LQKENI. CDR3 nucleotide sequence: TGTGACAGCTCACTAAGGACTAGCGGGTGTGAGAAGACCCAGTACTTC. This gives the protein CDSSLRTSGCEKTQYF.

The V call is TRBV11-1, the J call TRBJ2-4; 9 positions match TRBD2. Per the germline V gene, CDR1 is SGHAT and CDR2 is FQDESV (reference sequence). V shed 3 bases and J 7 bases; nucleotides not matched to a gene: 13. This CDR3 is 17 amino acids long. The CDR3 spells CASSFPGTSRIKNIQYF. CDR3 DNA: TGTGCCAGCAGCTTTCCCGGGACTAGCAGGATCAAGAACATTCAGTACTTC.

Of note for this clonotype: This CDR3 is missing its conserved last phenylalanine or tryptophan, likely due to a read error. This chain joins TRBV29-1 and TRBJ2-5, with D perhaps TRBD1 (5 bases). Germline CDR1 SQVTM, CDR2 ANQGSEA. This CDR3 is built from 13 residues. The chain's CDR3 is CSVEGTPKETQYL. The CDR3 DNA reads as TGCAGCGTTGAAGGGACACCCAAAGAGACTCAGTACTTA.

The rearrangement joins TRBV5-8 to TRBJ1-1; D is ambiguous. The CDR3 loop spans 17 amino acids. The germline V and J ends were trimmed by 3 bases and 4 bases, with 22 bases remaining between them. Germline V gene lookup returns CDR1 SGHTS and CDR2 YDEGEE. The CDR3 spells CASSSGIKKVLITEAFF. For the CDR3, the DNA is TGTGCCAGCAGCTCTGGGATTAAAAAGGTTCTGATCACTGAAGCTTTCTTT.

Remarks on this clonotype: A much larger clone sits a single nucleotide away, making a read error possible. The chain has TRBV5-1 and TRBJ2-7; the D call may be TRBD1 or TRBD2 (6 bases each). The CDR3 loop spans 14 amino acids. Trimming cost V 6 bases and J 7 bases, with 20 bases left between them. Germline loops: CDR1 SGHRS, CDR2 YFSETQ. The CDR3: CASTSNTGTGEQYF. CDR3 nucleotide sequence: TGCGCCAGCACCTCCAACACAGGGACTGGGGAGCAGTACTTC.

Comment on this clonotype: One end of the junction fails to match germline, which may point to a read error. The chain couples TRBV4-1 to TRBJ2-1; no clear D gene. CDR1 MGHRA and CDR2 YSYEKL come from the germline V gene. CDR3 size: 14 residues. In DNA form, the CDR3 reads TGCGCCAGCAGCCAAGAGGTCAATTACATTGAGCTGTTCTTC. Translated, it gives CASSQEVNYIELFF.

This chain uses TRBV5-4 with TRBJ2-4; D is possibly TRBD2 (6 bases). The V end was cut by 4 bases, the J end by 10 bases, with 21 bases between. Germline CDR1 and CDR2: SGHNT and YYREEE (reference sequence). The CDR3 is 15 amino acids. The CDR3 sequence: CASSGTNGSTYIQYF. DNA for the CDR3: TGTGCCAGCAGCGGAACTAACGGGAGTACGTATATTCAGTACTTC.

Comments on this clonotype: The junction shows a germline mismatch at one end, possibly a read error. The chain has TRBV4-2 and TRBJ2-2; D possibly matches TRBD1 or TRBD2 (5 bases each). The CDR3 is 14 residues long. In germline, CDR1 is LGHNA, CDR2 YNFKEQ. This chain's CDR3 is CASSIGDYTGELFF. The CDR3 bases are TGTGCCAGTAGCATAGGGGATTACACCGGGGAGCTGTTTTTC.

Points on this clonotype: A much bigger clone sits one base away, suggesting this may be a read error. The chain couples TRBV13 to TRBJ1-5; D is ambiguous. With 0 bases removed from V and 1 base from J, the gap between germline ends came to 13 bases. The CDR3 has 17 amino acids. Germline lookup yields CDR1 PRHDT and CDR2 FYEKMQ (reference sequence). CDR3 sequence (DNA): TGTGCCAGCAGCTTAGGGCGTCGGGGTGTGAGCAATCAGCCCCAGCATTTT. Amino acids: CASSLGRRGVSNQPQHF. The whole variable domain, remainder taken from reference TRBV13 and TRBJ1-5, is AAGVIQSPRHLIKEKRETATLKCYPIPRHDTVYWYQQGPGQDPQFLISFYEKMQSDKGSIPDRFSAQQFSDYHSELNMSSLELGDSALYFCASSLGRRGVSNQPQHFGDGTRLSIL.

A word on this clonotype: The germline gene is not matched at one end of the junction; a read error may be the cause. The chain carries TRBV5-5 and TRBJ2-1; D might be TRBD1 (5 bases). The germline gives CDR1 SGHKS, CDR2 YYEKEE (reference sequence). CDR3 length: 15 amino acids. CDR3 bases: TGTGCCAGCAGCTCTGGACAAGGTTCCTACAATGAGGAGTTCTTC. It encodes CASSSGQGSYNEEFF. Drawing the rest from reference TRBV5-5 and TRBJ2-1, the complete variable domain is DAGVTQSPTHLIKTRGQQVTLRCSPISGHKSVSWYQQVLGQGPQFIFQYYEKEERGRGNFPDRFSARQFPNYSSELNVNALLLGDSALYLCASSSGQGSYNEEFFGPGTRLTVL.

The chain carries TRBV29-1 and TRBJ2-2; D could derive from TRBD1 or TRBD2 (5 bases each). The V gene's germline CDR1 is SQVTM and CDR2 ANQGSEA. V was shortened by 7 bases and J by 10 bases, with 19 bases between the two germline ends. CDR3 length equals 13 residues. The CDR3 region is CSAKTVGSVELFF. The CDR3 nucleotides read TGCAGCGCCAAGACAGTGGGGAGCGTGGAGCTGTTTTTT.

This clonotype appeared a single time. V usage is TRBV11-2 and J usage is TRBJ2-7; maybe TRBD1 (6 bases). The CDR3 extends over 15 amino acids. Germline CDR1 SGHAT, CDR2 FQNNGV. Trimming left V 10 bases short and J 6 bases short, with 25 bases between. The chain's CDR3 is CAKSLTLVGASEQYF. DNA for the CDR3: TGTGCCAAGAGCTTAACCCTAGTGGGGGCTAGCGAGCAGTACTTC.

Turning to this clonotype: A single base separates this from a much larger clone, so it may be a read error. The CDR3 loop reads CASSDVGTFRETQYF. CDR3 DNA: TGTGCCAGCAGTGACGTAGGGACCTTTAGGGAGACCCAGTACTTC. The chain has TRBV25-1 and TRBJ2-5; either TRBD1 or TRBD2 may fit D (5 bases each). Germline CDR1 reads MGHDK; CDR2 reads SYGVNS. V lost 3 bases, J lost 5 bases, and 16 bases lay in between. The CDR3 runs to 15 residues.

The chain has TRBV6-1 and TRBJ1-2; tentative D call: TRBD1 (5 bases). Germline CDR1 and CDR2: MNHNS and SASEGT. The length of the CDR3 is 15 residues. V was clipped by 6 bases and J by 5 bases, with 19 bases between them. This CDR3 is CASSLTETTKYGYTF. The DNA for the CDR3 is TGTGCCAGCAGCTTGACAGAGACAACCAAGTATGGCTACACCTTC.

This clonotype was recorded at least ten times. The chain couples TRBV5-1 to TRBJ2-7, with D unclear. CDR3 length equals 13 residues. CDR1 and CDR2 from the germline V gene are SGHRS and YFSETQ. V gave up 0 bases and J gave up 1 base, with 5 bases separating them. DNA of the CDR3: TGCGCCAGCAGCTTGGTGACGTCCTACGAGCAGTACTTC. Encoded protein: CASSLVTSYEQYF.

This clonotype was seen at least ten times. The V call is TRBV6-2 or TRBV6-3, the J call TRBJ1-5; 10 bases fit TRBD1. Trimming took 2 bases from V and 4 from J; bases not matched to a gene: 11. From germline, CDR1 is MNHEY and CDR2 SVGEGT. This CDR3 comprises 18 residues. The CDR3 DNA follows: TGTGCCAGCAGTTACCAATCCGGGACAGGGGTCTCTAATCAGCCCCAGCATTTT. It is translated as CASSYQSGTGVSNQPQHF.

The table lists this clonotype with a count of one. The CDR3 end shows no conserved phenylalanine or tryptophan, and so a read error is likely. It is unclear where the CDR3 begins or ends on the DNA, so no DNA is shown, and the CDR3 is as TCRdb lists it. The V call is TRBV6-5, the J call TRBJ1-2; TRBD1 reflects the table's D call only, with no check against the DNA. The CDR3 spans 17 amino acids, including both terminal residues. In germline, CDR1 is MNHEY, CDR2 SVGAGI. CDR3 sequence: CASSYSLGGTGGYGHTL.